The entry below describes one T cell receptor (beta chain). Its antigen is as yet unknown. This sample is part of a study of cytomegalovirus exposure and HLA in healthy donors. Study findings and constraints: Cytomegalovirus status was reportedly diagnosed by the classifier with high specificity and sensitivity.

Researchers ran the PCR with 60 Vbeta and 13 Jbeta primers. Libraries were prepared by immunoSEQ multiplex PCR; TCRdb keeps only in-frame clonotypes and omits some of them. Among about 170,000 clones, roughly 67% were seen once, and the ten largest hold roughly 5.2%. The receptor comes from a woman under 30 in good health and CMV-seropositive. Material: PBMCs.

This CDR3 is CASSPTGTGIEQYF. The CDR3 DNA sequence: TGTGCCAGCTCACCCACCGGAACAGGGATCGAGCAGTACTTC. The chain couples TRBV18 to TRBJ2-5; the D gene is possibly TRBD1 (6 bases). The J call may be wrong; the DNA end is better matched by TRBJ2-7. CDR1 and CDR2 (germline): KGHSH, LQKENI. CDR3 length: 14 amino acids.